Listed below are T cell receptor beta chains from one sample, sequenced in a study of CD8+CD57+ T cells in acquired aplastic anemia. TCRdb analysed the reads with MiXCR anew, one entry per CDR3 protein. This table has roughly 17,000 distinct CDR3 sequences, about 40% appearing once. Sequencing was carried out using CD8+CD57+ T cells sorted from PBMCs. These TCRs come from a human donor with aplastic anemia. The CDR3 runs from the conserved cysteine through the conserved F or W. D genes are given only for firm matches. A row's size may be missing; if present it is once, few, many or a size class.

size | J | length | V | D | CDR3 | DNA
- | TRBJ2-1 | 14 | TRBV4-1 | - | CASSLGGGGSEQFF | TGCGCCAGCAGCTTGGGAGGAGGTGGAAGTGAGCAGTTCTTC
few | TRBJ2-1 | 14 | TRBV19 | TRBD1 | CASCRDSSYNEQFF | TGTGCCAGTTGCCGGGACAGCTCCTACAATGAGCAGTTCTTC
many | TRBJ2-7 | 18 | TRBV5-4 | TRBD2 | CASLVWTSGGVHAYEQYF | TGTGCCAGCCTCGTTTGGACTAGCGGGGGGGTGCATGCCTACGAGCAGTACTTC
few | TRBJ2-5 | 17 | TRBV25-1 | - | CASSESAPGRRQPPQYF | TGTGCCAGCAGTGAATCTGCCCCGGGTAGGCGTCAGCCCCCCCAGTACTTC
many | TRBJ2-7 | 13 | TRBV19 | TRBD2 | CASSPGLVNEQYF | TGTGCCAGTAGCCCCGGACTAGTGAACGAGCAGTACTTC
few | TRBJ1-1 | 12 | TRBV20-1 | - | CSAGTPHTEAFF | TGCAGTGCCGGGACACCTCACACTGAAGCTTTCTTT
- | TRBJ2-5 | 15 | TRBV5-6 | - | CASSPPGRGKETQYF | TGTGCCAGCAGCCCCCCGGGGAGGGGGAAAGAGACCCAGTACTTC
- | TRBJ2-7 | 16 | TRBV3-1 | - | CASSQSLTESSYEQYF | TGTGCCAGCAGCCAAAGCCTGACTGAGAGCTCCTACGAGCAGTACTTC
- | TRBJ1-2 | 14 | TRBV13 | - | CASSLVGGSYGYTF | TGTGCCAGCAGCTTAGTTGGGGGTTCCTATGGCTACACCTTC
- | TRBJ2-1 | 15 | TRBV7-3 | TRBD2 | CASSLNPGLANEQFF | TGTGCCAGCAGCTTAAACCCGGGACTAGCCAATGAGCAGTTCTTC
few | TRBJ2-7 | 14 | TRBV20-1 | TRBD1 | CSAKHGQGLSEQYF | TGCAGTGCTAAGCATGGACAGGGTCTTAGCGAGCAGTACTTC
many | TRBJ2-5 | 13 | TRBV19 | - | CASSIVVQETQYF | TGTGCCAGTAGTATAGTGGTCCAAGAGACCCAGTACTTC
- | TRBJ2-7 | 15 | TRBV12-3/TRBV12-4 | TRBD1 | CASSSIGTGTYEQYF | TGTGCCAGCAGTTCTATAGGGACAGGCACCTACGAGCAGTACTTC
- | TRBJ2-7 | 15 | TRBV2 | TRBD2 | CASSQGLAGAKEQYF | TGTGCCAGCAGCCAAGGACTAGCGGGAGCGAAGGAGCAGTACTTC
few | TRBJ1-1 | 14 | TRBV5-1 | - | CASSFQGGNTEAFF | TGCGCCAGCAGCTTTCAGGGTGGGAACACTGAAGCTTTCTTT
- | TRBJ2-3 | 15 | TRBV19 | TRBD2 | CASSTQRERLDTQYF | TGTGCCAGTAGTACTCAGCGGGAGCGGTTGGATACGCAGTATTTT
many | TRBJ2-7 | 13 | TRBV7-8 | TRBD1 | CASSETGAYEQYF | TGTGCCAGCAGCGAGACAGGGGCCTACGAGCAGTACTTC
- | TRBJ2-2 | 15 | TRBV24-1 | - | CATSTGTENTGELFF | TGTGCCACCAGCACCGGGACGGAGAACACCGGGGAGCTGTTTTTT
many | TRBJ2-5 | 14 | TRBV9 | - | CASRSDRQGETQYF | TGTGCCAGCAGGTCCGACAGGCAAGGGGAGACCCAGTACTTC
- | TRBJ2-1 | 15 | TRBV5-6 | TRBD2 | CASSLVAGGHNEQFF | TGTGCCAGCAGCTTAGTGGCGGGGGGGCACAATGAGCAGTTCTTC
- | TRBJ2-3 | 11 | TRBV2 | - | CASQEDDTQYF | TGTGCCAGCCAAGAAGATGATACGCAGTATTTT
- | TRBJ2-2 | 15 | TRBV11-2 | TRBD2 | CASSVLAGGAGELFF | TGTGCCAGCAGCGTCCTAGCGGGAGGGGCCGGGGAGCTGTTTTTT
few | TRBJ1-4 | 14 | TRBV19 | - | CASSPRAVGGKLFF | TGTGCCAGTAGTCCTCGGGCCGTCGGTGGAAAACTGTTTTTT
- | TRBJ1-2 | 18 | TRBV9 | - | CASSVDSSFGGQLTGYTF | TGTGCCAGCAGCGTAGATTCATCGTTTGGGGGCCAGTTGACTGGCTACACCTTC
once | TRBJ2-5 | 18 | TRBV11-2 | TRBD2 | CASSSRDGGGRGRETQYF | TGTGCCAGCAGCTCACGGGACGGGGGGGGCCGGGGAAGAGAGACCCAGTACTTC
many | TRBJ1-1 | 12 | TRBV6-2/TRBV6-3 | - | CASSGTGTEAFF | TGTGCCAGCAGTGGAACGGGAACTGAAGCTTTCTTT
- | TRBJ2-1 | 17 | TRBV15 | TRBD1 | CATSSLPPGQGANEQFF | TGTGCCACCAGCAGCTTACCTCCGGGACAGGGGGCCAATGAGCAGTTCTTC
- | TRBJ2-7 | 14 | TRBV6-1 | TRBD1 | CASGVGTGNYEQYF | TGTGCCAGTGGGGTTGGGACAGGGAACTACGAGCAGTACTTC
many | TRBJ2-3 | 13 | TRBV10-3 | - | CAITGSYTDTQYF | TGTGCCATCACCGGGTCTTACACAGATACGCAGTATTTT
many | TRBJ1-5 | 14 | TRBV10-2 | TRBD1 | CASRGTGDNQPQHF | TGCGCCAGCAGGGGGACAGGGGACAATCAGCCCCAGCATTTT
many | TRBJ2-7 | 13 | TRBV6-2/TRBV6-3 | TRBD1 | CASSLTGYYEQYF | TGTGCCAGCAGTTTGACAGGGTACTACGAGCAGTACTTC